The clone carrying this TCR beta chain was seen only a few times. TCRdb reprocessed the 5' RACE reads via MiXCR and lists one record per CDR3 protein. The sample yields more than 300,000 distinct CDR3 sequences, around 10% seen once. The trim removed 1 base at V and 3 bases at J, leaving 8 bases unmatched. The CDR3 spans 17 residues. Germline assignment: CDR1 SGHNT and CDR2 YENEEA. These data are taken from a study of CD8 T cells in ankylosing spondylitis. The origin of this receptor is a female donor with ankylosing spondylitis or in good health (not recorded which). The genes are TRBV11-3 and TRBJ2-2; 7 bases fit TRBD1. Sequenced: blood, either unsorted or a sorted T cell fraction (not recorded which). CDR3 DNA sequence: TGTGCCAGCAGCTTAGGGGACAGATTAAAGGACACCGGGGAGCTGTTTTTT. Translation: CASSLGDRLKDTGELFF.